A single sample is the source of the 19 T cell receptor beta chains below, sequenced in a study of cytotoxic CD8 clonotypes in ibrutinib-treated CLL. The assay was immunoSEQ multiplex PCR, and TCRdb's table has in-frame clones only and misses some. Of around 310,000 clones listed, roughly 80% are singletons. The source material was PBMCs, sampled before ibrutinib treatment. These receptors were obtained from a human donor with chronic lymphocytic leukemia.

This chain joins TRBV29-1 and TRBJ1-1, with 7 nucleotides matching TRBD1. This CDR3 region has 14 residues. CDR1 and CDR2 from the germline V gene are SQVTM and ANQGSEA. Losses at the gene ends were 4 bases for V and 1 base for J; bases not matched to a gene: 6. The DNA for the CDR3 is TGCAGCGTTGTTCGACAGGGTCGGAACACTGAAGCTTTCTTT. Translating gives CSVVRQGRNTEAFF.

As concerns this clone: At one boundary the junction diverges from the germline segment, which might be a read error. The rearrangement links TRBV7-9 to TRBJ2-1; D is unresolved. This CDR3 contains 10 residues. CDR1 SEHNR and CDR2 FQNEAQ come from the germline V gene (reference sequence). The chain's CDR3 is CASSSPGVVF. The DNA of the CDR3 is TGTGCCAGCAGCTCCCCCGGTGTGGTCTTC.

V usage is TRBV12-2 and J usage is TRBJ1-1; no check of the table's D call, TRBD1, against the DNA was made. TRBV12-2 is marked as a pseudogene. The CDR3 is 14 amino acids. CDR3 sequence (DNA): TGTGCACCGTCTCTAGGGGTATGGGGAACTGAAGCTTTCTTT. Protein sequence: CAPSLGVWGTEAFF.

The V call is TRBV19, the J call TRBJ1-2; D uncertain. Germline lookup yields CDR1 LNHDA and CDR2 SQIVND (reference sequence). V was pared by 4 bases and J by 3 bases, with 3 bases between. The CDR3 length is 11 residues. In DNA, the CDR3 is TGTGCCAGTAGTAGGGACTATGGCTACACCTTC. This encodes CASSRDYGYTF. Full variable domain (rest looked up from reference TRBV19 and TRBJ1-2): DGGITQSPKYLFRKEGQNVTLSCEQNLNHDAMYWYRQDPGQGLRLIYYSQIVNDFQKGDIAEGYSVSREKKESFPLTVTSAQKNPTAFYLCASSRDYGYTFGSGTRLTVV.

V is TRBV19 and J is TRBJ2-3, with TRBD2 matching 8 bases. V gave up 1 base and J gave up 2 bases; unmatched junction bases: 5. Looked up from germline, CDR1 is LNHDA and CDR2 is SQIVND (reference sequence). The CDR3 totals 16 residues. This CDR3 reads CASSIVVSGDTDTQYF. In DNA form, the CDR3 reads TGTGCCAGTAGTATAGTGGTTAGCGGGGACACAGATACGCAGTATTTT.

The V call is TRBV10-3, the J call TRBJ2-3; TRBD1 matches 8 bases. The CDR3 spans 16 residues. With 3 bases clipped from V and 2 bases from J, the junction kept 7 bases outside the gene matches. The germline CDR1 and CDR2 sequences are ENHRY and SYGVKD. CDR3 sequence reads: CAISEPGQEFTDTQYF. DNA of the CDR3: TGTGCCATCAGTGAACCGGGACAGGAGTTCACAGATACGCAGTATTTT.

The gene calls are TRBV9 and TRBJ2-6, with 7 positions matching TRBD1. J gave up 2 bases and V 2 bases, and 10 bases lay outside the gene matches. The CDR3 length is 18 residues. Looked up from germline, CDR1 is SGDLS and CDR2 is YYNGEE. The CDR3 loop is CASSVRDRVGPGANVLTF. In DNA form, the CDR3 reads TGTGCCAGCAGCGTCAGAGACAGGGTTGGGCCTGGGGCCAACGTCCTGACTTTC.

The V gene is TRBV5-6, the J gene TRBJ1-2; 7 bases are shared with TRBD1. Trimming cost V 4 bases and J 7 bases; bases outside gene matches: 10. The CDR3 is 14 amino acids. Per the germline V gene, CDR1 is SGHDT and CDR2 is YYEEEE. CDR3 protein: CASSGLGTALGYTF. The CDR3 bases are TGTGCCAGCAGCGGCCTCGGGACAGCCCTTGGCTACACCTTC.

The chain employs TRBV18 and TRBJ1-5, with D perhaps TRBD1 (5 bases). The CDR3 totals 14 residues. V was cut by 4 bases and J by 9 bases, with 16 bases left in between. Germline-derived CDR1 and CDR2 are KGHSH and LQKENI. The CDR3 coding sequence is TGTGCCAGCTCACTTTGGGGGGTAGAAGGGCCCCAGCATTTT. Its translation: CASSLWGVEGPQHF.

This sequence joins TRBV6-1 and TRBJ2-1, with a possible D match to TRBD1 (6 bases). The CDR3 covers 14 residues. Germline CDR1 is MNHNS and CDR2 is SASEGT. Trimming left V 1 base short and J 2 bases short, with 6 bases between. The CDR3 loop is CASSEGGPYNEQFF. CDR3 coding DNA: TGTGCCAGCAGTGAAGGGGGGCCCTACAATGAGCAGTTCTTC.

The V gene is TRBV7-3, the J gene TRBJ2-7; D is perhaps TRBD1 or TRBD2 (5 bases each). The CDR3 spans 15 residues. Germline V CDR1 and CDR2: SGHTA, FQGTGA. The V end was cut by 4 bases, the J end by 5 bases, with 18 bases between. The CDR3 nucleotides are TGTGCCAGCAGCTACCAAGGGTCAGGGACGAACGAGCAGTACTTC. This sequence encodes CASSYQGSGTNEQYF.

The V gene is TRBV10-1, the J gene TRBJ1-1; D perhaps matches TRBD1 (5 bases). The CDR3 runs 13 residues. From germline, CDR1 is WNHNN and CDR2 SYGVQD (reference sequence). The V and J ends lost 7 bases and 0 bases respectively, with 9 bases between them. Written as DNA, the CDR3 is TGCGCCAGCAAGCAGGGCCTGAACACTGAAGCTTTCTTT. This sequence encodes CASKQGLNTEAFF.

V gene TRBV11-2 combines with J gene TRBJ2-1; TRBD2 aligns across 8 bases. From germline, CDR1 is SGHAT and CDR2 FQNNGV. The ends lost 6 bases at V and 4 bases at J; junction bases unmatched: 14. The CDR3 spans 17 residues. The CDR3: CASRRTLGRGAYNEQFF. Here the CDR3 DNA reads TGTGCCAGCAGGCGAACCCTCGGGAGGGGTGCATACAATGAGCAGTTCTTC. Complete variable domain (other parts from reference TRBV11-2 and TRBJ2-1): EAGVAQSPRYKIIEKRQSVAFWCNPISGHATLYWYQQILGQGPKLLIQFQNNGVVDDSQLPKDRFSAERLKGVDSTLKIQPAKLEDSAVYLCASRRTLGRGAYNEQFFGPGTRLTVL.

V is TRBV27 and J is TRBJ2-7; no clear D gene. Germline CDR1 is MNHEY and CDR2 is SMNVEV (reference sequence). This CDR3 spans 11 amino acids. V was cut by 6 bases and J by 3 bases, with 6 bases left in between. CDR3 bases: TGTGCCAGCAGACAACTCTACGAGCAGTACTTC. This encodes CASRQLYEQYF.

The chain carries TRBV7-6 and TRBJ2-5; D unresolved. Germline values: CDR1 SGHVS, CDR2 FNYEAQ. The V gene lost 5 bases and the J gene lost 1 base, with 23 bases spanning the gap. CDR3 length equals 18 residues. In DNA, the CDR3 is TGTGCCAGCAGCCCTCTACTAAAAACCGTGGGGATCCAAGAGACCCAGTACTTC. Residues: CASSPLLKTVGIQETQYF.

For the CDR3, the DNA is TGTGCCAGCAGCCATTCAGATAATCCGGGAGAGACCCAGTACTTC. It yields the protein CASSHSDNPGETQYF. The rearrangement uses TRBV2 and TRBJ2-5, with D hard to call. In germline, CDR1 is SNHLY, CDR2 FYNNEI. This CDR3 has 15 amino acids. V lost 6 bases to trimming and J lost 4 bases, with 18 bases between them. The entire variable domain, with the rest obtained from reference TRBV2 and TRBJ2-5, is as follows: EPEVTQTPSHQVTQMGQEVILRCVPISNHLYFYWYRQILGQKVEFLVSFYNNEISEKSEIFDDQFSVERPDGSNFTLKIRSTKLEDSAMYFCASSHSDNPGETQYFGPGTRLLVL.

The rearrangement links TRBV6-5 to TRBJ1-5; the D is unclear. The germline V gene encodes CDR1 MNHEY and CDR2 SVGAGI. This CDR3 comprises 14 residues. Deletions cut 8 bases from V and 6 bases from J, with 17 bases between. CDR3 DNA: TGTGCCAGCCGCCGAGGTGACGGCGCTCAGCCCCAGCATTTT. As protein: CASRRGDGAQPQHF.

V is TRBV5-1 and J is TRBJ2-5, with 12 bases identical to TRBD2. The CDR3 is 16 residues long. V lost 4 bases to trimming and J lost 4 bases; unmatched junction nucleotides: 8. In germline, CDR1 is SGHRS, CDR2 YFSETQ. The CDR3 reads CASSRGTSGPGETQYF. The DNA of the CDR3 is TGCGCCAGCAGCCGCGGGACTAGCGGGCCAGGAGAGACCCAGTACTTC.

V and J are TRBV19 and TRBJ2-7, with 8 nucleotides matching TRBD2. Trimming took 1 base from V and 3 from J; bases not matched to a gene: 5. Germline CDR1 and CDR2: LNHDA and SQIVND (reference sequence). The CDR3 length is 15 residues. For the CDR3, the DNA is TGTGCCAGTAGTATAGGCGGTAGCGGGATCTACGAGCAGTACTTC. Encoded protein: CASSIGGSGIYEQYF.